This T cell receptor (beta chain) appears in the sequencing data of a study of human T cells and chemical hapten exposure. Broader study findings: Those TCRs sitting above 1 in 1000 frequency stayed the same with DPC sensitization.

TCRdb fed the RACE reads into MiXCR, producing one record per CDR3 protein. The table records about 77,000 distinct CDR3 sequences, 8.5% to 9.5% of them present only once. V was pared by 6 bases and J by 5 bases, with 15 bases of the junction left unmatched. The CDR3 covers 17 residues. The germline V gene encodes CDR1 MDHEN and CDR2 SYDVKM. This clonotype was seen repeatedly, ten times or more. Its target is not known. Time point described: healthy volunteer bleed at 6 weeks. The template was total RNA from unfractionated whole blood. The material sequenced was whole blood. The TCR sequence derives from a female donor in good health. Some clones in this sample may be carry-over from other donors' samples. V is TRBV28 and J is TRBJ1-5; 8 bases fit TRBD1. The CDR3 protein is CASSTDRGRGGYQPQHF. The CDR3 bases are TGTGCCAGCAGCACCGACAGGGGCCGCGGAGGTTATCAGCCCCAGCATTTT.